This T cell receptor (beta chain) derives from a study of radiation and T cells in renal cell carcinoma. Whole-study results and caveats: Baseline intratumoral clonotype presence is unknown without pretreatment biopsies. Top tumor clonotypes rose in blood 2 weeks post-radiation, then contracted.

The CDR3 has 13 residues. J was trimmed by 5 bases and V by 8 bases; bases with no gene match: 6. In germline, CDR1 is SNHLY, CDR2 FYNNEI. This table comes from immunoSEQ multiplex PCR, and its TCRdb copy is limited to in-frame clones, with some not included. The top ten clones hold about 11% of a sample with around 170,000 clones, about nine tenths of them seen once. The sample's time point: blood 4 weeks post-SBRT, at nephrectomy. As to treatment: 15 Gy SBRT to primary tumor, nephrectomy 4 weeks later. On this clone itself: Its antigen remains unknown.

Sequences were derived from blood, sampled from a patient whose treatment included radiotherapy and nephrectomy. This chain connects TRBV2 to TRBJ2-1; TRBD2 matches at 7 bases. This receptor was obtained from a woman in her forties or fifties with renal cell carcinoma. In nucleotides, the CDR3 is TGTGCCAGCGGCAGGACTAGTGACAATGAGCAGTTCTTC. This codes for CASGRTSDNEQFF.